Given below is one TCR beta chain in context. Its antigen remains unidentified. The data originate from a study of CD8 T cells in ankylosing spondylitis. General study findings and limits: Previously reported in reactive arthritis synovial fluid and blood were some of the motif variants. Those disease-linked clones were CD8+; they were also relatively rare in peripheral blood. What appeared characteristic of ankylosing spondylitis blood was a TCR beta motif of about eight highly homologous variants.

Scientists made TCR beta libraries using quantitative 5'-RACE with molecular barcodes. TCRdb reanalysed the 5' RACE reads using MiXCR and keeps one entry per CDR3 protein. The data hold about 90,000 distinct CDR3 sequences, with roughly 8.5% observed a single time. The germline gives CDR1 MNHNS, CDR2 SASEGT. The CDR3 runs 15 residues. V was cut by 7 bases and J by 2 bases, with 18 bases left in between. V and J are TRBV6-1 and TRBJ2-7; D tentatively fits TRBD1 or TRBD2 (5 bases each). This TCR was recovered from a male donor with ankylosing spondylitis. The material sequenced was blood, either unsorted or a sorted T cell fraction (not recorded which). Here the CDR3 reads CASTIQGDTAYEQYF. CDR3 DNA: TGTGCCAGCACCATCCAGGGAGACACCGCCTACGAGCAGTACTTC.